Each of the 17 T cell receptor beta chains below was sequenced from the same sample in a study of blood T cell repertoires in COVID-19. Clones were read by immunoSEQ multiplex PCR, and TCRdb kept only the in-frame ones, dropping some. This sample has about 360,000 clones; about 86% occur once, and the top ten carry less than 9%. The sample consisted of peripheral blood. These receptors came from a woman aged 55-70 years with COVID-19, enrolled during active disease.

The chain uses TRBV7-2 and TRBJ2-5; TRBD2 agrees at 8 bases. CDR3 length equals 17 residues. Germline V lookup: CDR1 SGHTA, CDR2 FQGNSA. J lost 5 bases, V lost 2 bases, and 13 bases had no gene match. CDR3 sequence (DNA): TGTGCCAGCAGCTTAAATATAGCGGGGACCGCCCGGGAGACCCAGTACTTC. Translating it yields CASSLNIAGTARETQYF.

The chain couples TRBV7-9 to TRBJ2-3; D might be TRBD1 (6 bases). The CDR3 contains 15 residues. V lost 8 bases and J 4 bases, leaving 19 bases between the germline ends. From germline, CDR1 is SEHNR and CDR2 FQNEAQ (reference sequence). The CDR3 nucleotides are TGTGCCAGCGCCCCCATAGGCCCAGGGGCAGATACGCAGTATTTT. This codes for CASAPIGPGADTQYF.

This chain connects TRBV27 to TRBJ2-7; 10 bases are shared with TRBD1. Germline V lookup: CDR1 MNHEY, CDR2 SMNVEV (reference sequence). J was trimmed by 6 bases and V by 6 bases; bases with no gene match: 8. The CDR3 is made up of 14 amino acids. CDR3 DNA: TGTGCCAGCAGCCCGACAGGGGGCGCGGGCGAGCAGTACTTC. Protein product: CASSPTGGAGEQYF.

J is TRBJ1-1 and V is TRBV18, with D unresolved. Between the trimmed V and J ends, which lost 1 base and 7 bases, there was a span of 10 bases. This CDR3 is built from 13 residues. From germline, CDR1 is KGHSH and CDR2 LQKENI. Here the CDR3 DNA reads TGTGCCAGCTCACCACTAGTCTTCGGTGAAGCTTTCTTT. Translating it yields CASSPLVFGEAFF.

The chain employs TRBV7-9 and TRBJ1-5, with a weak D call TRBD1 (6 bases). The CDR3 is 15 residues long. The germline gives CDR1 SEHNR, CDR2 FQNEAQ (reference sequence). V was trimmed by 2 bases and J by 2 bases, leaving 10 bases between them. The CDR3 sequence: CASSLMAGGNQPQHF. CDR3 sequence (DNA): TGTGCCAGCAGCTTAATGGCAGGGGGCAATCAGCCCCAGCATTTT.

Written as DNA, the CDR3 is TGTGCCAGCAGTTACTTTGGGCAGGGGGGTCAGCCCCAGCATTTT. This gives the protein CASSYFGQGGQPQHF. The V and J genes are TRBV6-6 and TRBJ1-5, with 7 bases identical to TRBD1. Per the germline V gene, CDR1 is MNHNY and CDR2 is SVGAGI (reference sequence). The CDR3 runs 15 residues. J gave up 6 bases and V 1 base, and 6 bases lay outside the gene matches.

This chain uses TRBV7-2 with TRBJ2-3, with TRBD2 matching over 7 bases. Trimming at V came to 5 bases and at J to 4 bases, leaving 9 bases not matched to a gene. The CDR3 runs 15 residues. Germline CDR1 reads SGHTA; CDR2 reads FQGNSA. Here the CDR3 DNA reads TGTGCCAGCAGCCCCTGGGGGGGGTTGGCAGATACGCAGTATTTT. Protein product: CASSPWGGLADTQYF.

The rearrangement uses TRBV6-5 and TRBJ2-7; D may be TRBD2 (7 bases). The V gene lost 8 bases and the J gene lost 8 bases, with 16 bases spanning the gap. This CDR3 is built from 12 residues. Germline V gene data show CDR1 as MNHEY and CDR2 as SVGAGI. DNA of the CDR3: TGTGCCAGCCGGGGGGCGCAGGAAAAGCAGTACTTC. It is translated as CASRGAQEKQYF.

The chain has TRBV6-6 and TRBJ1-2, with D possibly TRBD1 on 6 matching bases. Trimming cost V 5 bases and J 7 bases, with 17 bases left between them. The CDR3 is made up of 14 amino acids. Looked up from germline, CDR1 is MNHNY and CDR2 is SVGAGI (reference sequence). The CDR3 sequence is CASSIRTAQIGYTF. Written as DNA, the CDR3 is TGTGCCAGCAGTATCAGGACAGCCCAGATTGGCTACACCTTC.

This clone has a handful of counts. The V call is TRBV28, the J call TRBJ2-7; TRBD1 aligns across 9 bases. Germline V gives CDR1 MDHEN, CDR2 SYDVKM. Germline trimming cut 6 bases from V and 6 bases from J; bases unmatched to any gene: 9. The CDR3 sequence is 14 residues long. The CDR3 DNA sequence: TGTGCCAGCAGCTGCGGACAGGGGCGGTGCGAGCAGTACTTC. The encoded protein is CASSCGQGRCEQYF.

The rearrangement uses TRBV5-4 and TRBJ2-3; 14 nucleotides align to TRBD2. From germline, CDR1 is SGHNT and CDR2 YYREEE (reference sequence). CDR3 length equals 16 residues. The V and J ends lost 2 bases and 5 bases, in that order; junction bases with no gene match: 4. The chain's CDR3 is CASSFGTSGGGDTQYF. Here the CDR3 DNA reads TGTGCCAGCAGCTTCGGGACTAGCGGGGGTGGAGATACGCAGTATTTT.

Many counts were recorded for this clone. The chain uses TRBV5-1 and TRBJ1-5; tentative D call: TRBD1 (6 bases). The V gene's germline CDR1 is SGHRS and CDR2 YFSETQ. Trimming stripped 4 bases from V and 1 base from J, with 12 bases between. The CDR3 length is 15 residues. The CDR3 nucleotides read TGCGCCAGCAGCCCCGGGACACAAAGCAATCAGCCCCAGCATTTT. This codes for CASSPGTQSNQPQHF.

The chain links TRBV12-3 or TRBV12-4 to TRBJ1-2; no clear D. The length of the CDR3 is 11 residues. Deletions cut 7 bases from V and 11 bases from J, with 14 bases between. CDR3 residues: CASTSFRGYTF. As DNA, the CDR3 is TGTGCCAGCACCTCTTTTCGGGGTTACACCTTC.

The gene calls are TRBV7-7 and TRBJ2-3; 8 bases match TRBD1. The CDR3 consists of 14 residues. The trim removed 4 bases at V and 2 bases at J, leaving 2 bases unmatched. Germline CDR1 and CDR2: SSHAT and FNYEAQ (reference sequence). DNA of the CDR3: TGTGCCAGCAGCTCGACAGGGGCCACAGATACGCAGTATTTT. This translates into CASSSTGATDTQYF.

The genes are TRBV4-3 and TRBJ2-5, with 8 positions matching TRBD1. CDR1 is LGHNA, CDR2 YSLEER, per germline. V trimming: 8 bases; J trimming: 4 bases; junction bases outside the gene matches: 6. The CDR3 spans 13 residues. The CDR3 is CASAGQGGETQYF. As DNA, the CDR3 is TGCGCCAGCGCCGGACAGGGCGGAGAGACCCAGTACTTC.

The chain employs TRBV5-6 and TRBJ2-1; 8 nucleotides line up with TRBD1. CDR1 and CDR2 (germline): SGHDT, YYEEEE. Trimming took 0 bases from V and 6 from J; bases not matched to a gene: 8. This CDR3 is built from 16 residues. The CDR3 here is CASSLEQGAPGNEQFF. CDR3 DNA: TGTGCCAGCAGCTTGGAGCAGGGGGCGCCGGGCAATGAGCAGTTCTTC.

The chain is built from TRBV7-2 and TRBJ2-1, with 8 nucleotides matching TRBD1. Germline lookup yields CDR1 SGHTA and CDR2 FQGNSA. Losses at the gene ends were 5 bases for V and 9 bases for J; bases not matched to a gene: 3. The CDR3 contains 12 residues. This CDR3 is CASSLQGGEQFF. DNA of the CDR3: TGTGCCAGCAGCCTACAGGGGGGTGAGCAGTTCTTC.